This T cell receptor (beta chain) is from a study of cytomegalovirus exposure and HLA in healthy donors. The germline V gene encodes CDR1 SGHAT and CDR2 FQNNGV. Trimming took off 5 bases at V and 4 bases at J, with 8 bases between the two ends. The CDR3 is 12 residues long. Vbeta (60) and Jbeta (13) primers were used in the PCR. The repertoire was sequenced with immunoSEQ multiplex PCR; TCRdb's copy has only in-frame clones and lacks some. The table shows about 110,000 clones, with around 85% occurring only once. The TCR was taken from a man younger than 45 in good health and CMV-seronegative. V usage is TRBV11-2 and J usage is TRBJ1-1, with D hard to call. The sequenced sample was PBMCs. The CDR3 nucleotides are TGTGCCAGCAGCCCCCTATTCACTGAAGCTTTCTTT. Translation: CASSPLFTEAFF.